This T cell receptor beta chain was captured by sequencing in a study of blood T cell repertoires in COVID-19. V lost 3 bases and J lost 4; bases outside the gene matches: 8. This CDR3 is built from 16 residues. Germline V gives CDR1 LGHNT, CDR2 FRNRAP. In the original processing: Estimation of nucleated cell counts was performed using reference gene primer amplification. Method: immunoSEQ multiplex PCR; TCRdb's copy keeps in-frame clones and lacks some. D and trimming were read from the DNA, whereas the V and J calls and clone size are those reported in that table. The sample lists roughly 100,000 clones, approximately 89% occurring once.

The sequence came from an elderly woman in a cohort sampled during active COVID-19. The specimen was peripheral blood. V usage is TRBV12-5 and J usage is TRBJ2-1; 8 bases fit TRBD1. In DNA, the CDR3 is TGTGCTAGTGGTTTCGCACAGGGGGGAATGTACAATGAGCAGTTCTTC. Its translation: CASGFAQGGMYNEQFF.